The 4 T cell receptor beta chains presented below share a single source sample, sequenced in a study of cytomegalovirus exposure and HLA in healthy donors (dated by TCRdb to the late 2010s). Library preparation used the immunoSEQ multiplex PCR assay. Sourced from immuneACCESS, this table was stored by TCRdb with only in-frame sequences that have V and J called. A share of the clones is absent; for the studies checked, an unresolved V gene accounts for under half, and the remainder has no known explanation. This sample gives about 82,000 clones in total; roughly 96% of them show up just once. The ten top clones hold more than 0.65% of the sample. Input material: PBMCs. These receptors originate from a woman in her late teens or twenties in good health and CMV-seronegative.

The rearrangement links TRBV7-2 to TRBJ2-7, with D uncertain. Germline V gene data show CDR1 as SGHTA and CDR2 as FQGNSA. V dropped 3 bases and J dropped 2 bases, with 11 bases sitting between them. The CDR3 runs 14 residues. CDR3 DNA sequence: TGTGCCAGCAGCTTTGGCAGAAACACCTACGAGCAGTACTTC. Translating gives CASSFGRNTYEQYF.

The chain uses TRBV10-3 and TRBJ1-2, with no clear D. CDR1 and CDR2 from the germline V gene are ENHRY and SYGVKD. Trimming removed 3 bases at V and 2 bases at J, with 4 bases between. The CDR3 consists of 12 residues. Here the CDR3 reads CAISDMNYGYTF. CDR3 DNA: TGTGCCATCAGTGATATGAACTATGGCTACACCTTC.

V is TRBV2 and J is TRBJ2-2, with D possibly being TRBD1 (7 bases). Germline loops: CDR1 SNHLY, CDR2 FYNNEI. The V gene lost 4 bases and the J gene lost 5 bases, with 14 bases spanning the gap. This CDR3 has 15 amino acids. CDR3 residues: CASSGRDRTTGELFF. Here the CDR3 DNA reads TGTGCCAGCAGTGGGCGGGACAGAACTACCGGGGAGCTGTTTTTT.

The chain joins TRBV5-1 to TRBJ2-3, with TRBD2 as a possible D gene (7 bases). The V and J ends lost 3 bases and 1 base respectively, with 15 bases between them. Germline CDR1 and CDR2: SGHRS and YFSETQ. There are 16 residues in the CDR3. This chain's CDR3 is CASSYTGGRGTDTQYF. The CDR3 DNA reads TGCGCCAGCAGCTACACGGGGGGCAGGGGCACAGATACGCAGTATTTT.